The sample holds a few counts of the clone carrying this TCR beta chain. Its antigen is unknown. This sample stems from a study of blood T cells in healthy people across ages. Per sample, extraction of total RNA gave at least 5.5 micrograms in every case. The use of a sample-barcoded 5' primer and a J-beta primer mix characterized a second PCR of 7 to 11 cycles. Each TCR beta cDNA got a 12-nucleotide random molecular identifier. TCRdb used MiXCR to reprocess the 5' RACE reads, holding one entry per CDR3 protein. The repertoire holds hundreds of thousands of distinct CDR3 sequences, with about half as singletons. Broader study findings: The study found TCR beta diversity correlated strongly with naive T cell percentage.

This CDR3 has 15 residues. Per the germline V gene, CDR1 is MNHEY and CDR2 is SVGEGT. V was cut by 2 bases and J by 1 base, with 11 bases left in between. The chain joins TRBV6-2 or TRBV6-3 to TRBJ2-5; maybe TRBD2 (6 bases). The origin of this receptor is an elderly man in good health. The material sequenced was blood. CDR3 nucleotide sequence: TGTGCCAGCAGTTACGGAGCGGGCATCCAAGAGACCCAGTACTTC. It specifies CASSYGAGIQETQYF.